The 3 T cell receptor beta chains presented below share a single source sample, sequenced in a study of shared clonotypes between healthy human individuals. Clones were read by immunoSEQ multiplex PCR, and TCRdb kept only the in-frame ones, dropping some. This sample has 2,500,000 or so clones; roughly 90% occur once, and the top ten carry around 0.4%. The sequenced sample consisted of naive CD4+ T cells from PBMCs. This sample's subset: CD45RA+ positively selected. The receptors shown here come from a man between 18 and 35 years old in good health. Some clones in this sample may be carry-over from other donors' samples.

In the case of this clone: Distinct nucleotide sequences in the sample also encode this CDR3. The chain has TRBV30 and TRBJ2-6; D remains ambiguous. The CDR3 is 12 residues long. Germline CDR1 and CDR2: GTSNPN and SVGIG (reference sequence). V gave up 1 base and J gave up 4 bases, with 2 bases separating them. CDR3 in amino acids: CAWSAGANVLTF. CDR3 nucleotide sequence: TGTGCCTGGAGTGCAGGGGCCAACGTCCTGACTTTC.

The chain carries TRBV18 and TRBJ2-6; D call uncertain. Trimming left V 4 bases short and J 0 bases short, with 16 bases between. Germline V CDR1 and CDR2: KGHSH, LQKENI. The CDR3 loop spans 18 amino acids. The CDR3: CASSQGPNARSGANVLTF. The CDR3 region has the DNA TGTGCCAGCTCACAGGGCCCCAATGCCCGCTCTGGGGCCAACGTCCTGACTTTC.

J is TRBJ1-4 and V is TRBV18; D call uncertain. This CDR3 is 13 amino acids long. V gave up 6 bases and J gave up 8 bases, with 13 bases separating them. Looked up from germline, CDR1 is KGHSH and CDR2 is LQKENI. This CDR3 reads CASSVLSGEKLFF. Written as DNA, the CDR3 is TGTGCCAGCTCCGTACTCTCCGGCGAAAAACTGTTTTTT.